Below are 16 T cell receptor beta chains sequenced from a single sample in a study of cytomegalovirus exposure and HLA in healthy donors. Using immunoSEQ multiplex PCR, the repertoire was profiled, and TCRdb retains in-frame clones only, with some absent. The sample contains around 60,000 clones, approximately 93% of which appear only once. The sample consisted of PBMCs. The origin of the receptors is a man aged 18 to 30 in good health and CMV-seropositive.

Only one count was recorded for this clone. Other DNA sequences in this sample translate to the same CDR3. The rearrangement joins TRBV29-1 to TRBJ2-2; 9 bases map to TRBD2. The length of the CDR3 is 15 residues. Germline V gene lookup returns CDR1 SQVTM and CDR2 ANQGSEA. V lost 5 bases to trimming and J lost 5 bases; unmatched junction nucleotides: 9. Here the CDR3 reads CSVSLRGGLTGELFF. The CDR3 DNA reads TGCAGCGTTTCCCTGCGGGGGGGGCTGACCGGGGAGCTGTTTTTT.

The chain employs TRBV5-1 and TRBJ2-1, with D unclear. This CDR3 has 15 residues. The germline gives CDR1 SGHRS, CDR2 YFSETQ. V was cut by 1 base and J by 0 bases, with 8 bases left in between. Written as DNA, the CDR3 is TGCGCCAGCAGCTTGTTGGCGGACTCCTACAATGAGCAGTTCTTC. Protein sequence: CASSLLADSYNEQFF. Drawing the rest from reference TRBV5-1 and TRBJ2-1, the complete variable domain is KAGVTQTPRYLIKTRGQQVTLSCSPISGHRSVSWYQQTPGQGLQFLFEYFSETQRNKGNFPGRFSGRQFSNSRSEMNVSTLELGDSALYLCASSLLADSYNEQFFGPGTRLTVL.

The chain has TRBV9 and TRBJ2-6; D is perhaps TRBD1 (5 bases). Per germline, CDR1 SGDLS and CDR2 YYNGEE. V dropped 3 bases and J dropped 0 bases, with 7 bases sitting between them. The CDR3 has 15 residues. The CDR3 DNA sequence: TGTGCCAGCAGCGACGACAGCTCTGGGGCCAACGTCCTGACTTTC. Protein: CASSDDSSGANVLTF. The variable domain in full, completed from reference TRBV9 and TRBJ2-6, reads DSGVTQTPKHLITATGQRVTLRCSPRSGDLSVYWYQQSLDQGLQFLIQYYNGEERAKGNILERFSAQQFPDLHSELNLSSLELGDSALYFCASSDDSSGANVLTFGAGSRLTVL.

V gene TRBV28 combines with J gene TRBJ1-1; TRBD1 aligns across 7 bases. Germline CDR1 reads MDHEN; CDR2 reads SYDVKM. This CDR3 has 16 amino acids. J was trimmed by 4 bases and V by 1 base; bases with no gene match: 9. In DNA, the CDR3 is TGTGCCAGCAGTTTATACCGGGACCCAGGGGGCACTGAAGCTTTCTTT. Amino acids: CASSLYRDPGGTEAFF.

The chain links TRBV9 to TRBJ2-3; maybe TRBD1 (5 bases). The CDR3 is 14 residues long. Trimming took off 3 bases at V and 2 bases at J, with 10 bases between the two ends. Per germline, CDR1 SGDLS and CDR2 YYNGEE. The DNA of the CDR3 is TGTGCCAGCAGCGAAGGGGTAGACACAGATACGCAGTATTTT. Protein: CASSEGVDTDTQYF.

The CDR3 protein is CASSVAGAQGADTQYF. The CDR3 bases are TGTGCCAGCAGCGTAGCGGGGGCGCAGGGGGCAGATACGCAGTATTTT. The rearrangement links TRBV9 to TRBJ2-3; a weak D match, TRBD1 (7 bases). V lost 0 bases to trimming and J lost 4 bases, with 15 bases between them. Germline V CDR1 and CDR2: SGDLS, YYNGEE. There are 16 residues in the CDR3.

CDR3 sequence: CASSPRTSWGTDTQYF. CDR3 nucleotides: TGTGCCAGCTCACCTAGGACTAGTTGGGGCACAGATACGCAGTATTTT. The chain recombines TRBV18 with TRBJ2-3; 7 bases agree with TRBD2. The CDR3 spans 16 residues. Germline assignment: CDR1 KGHSH and CDR2 LQKENI. V trimming: 3 bases; J trimming: 1 base; junction bases outside the gene matches: 7.

The rearrangement joins TRBV5-4 to TRBJ2-7; 8 bases match TRBD2. Unmatched junction bases numbered 1, after V lost 1 base and J lost 4 bases. This CDR3 region has 13 residues. Germline CDR1 is SGHNT and CDR2 is YYREEE (reference sequence). CDR3: CASSLSGGYEQYF. DNA of the CDR3: TGTGCCAGCAGCTTGAGCGGGGGTTACGAGCAGTACTTC. The complete variable domain, with remaining parts taken from reference TRBV5-4 and TRBJ2-7, reads ETGVTQSPTHLIKTRGQQVTLRCSSQSGHNTVSWYQQALGQGPQFIFQYYREEENGRGNFPPRFSGLQFPNYSSELNVNALELDDSALYLCASSLSGGYEQYFGPGTRLTVT.

The CDR3, as DNA: TGTGCCTGGAGGAGGGACAGGAGCACAGATACGCAGTATTTT. Its protein product is CAWRRDRSTDTQYF. The chain is built from TRBV30 and TRBJ2-3, with TRBD1 identical over 8 bases. The CDR3 contains 14 residues. The junction had 2 bases not matched to a gene; V was cut back by 3 bases and J by 0 bases. The germline gives CDR1 GTSNPN, CDR2 SVGIG (reference sequence).

This clone was seen just once. This rearrangement joins TRBV11-2 to TRBJ2-7, with 11 bases aligning to TRBD1. Germline V gives CDR1 SGHAT, CDR2 FQNNGV. Losses at the gene ends were 6 bases for V and 4 bases for J; bases not matched to a gene: 8. The CDR3 contains 15 residues. The CDR3 DNA sequence: TGTGCCAGCAGTCTACAGAGGGACAGGGGGTACGAGCAGTACTTC. Its translation is CASSLQRDRGYEQYF.

The rearrangement uses TRBV10-1 and TRBJ2-3; D not certain. Between the trimmed V and J ends, which lost 5 bases and 2 bases, there was a span of 8 bases. From germline, CDR1 is WNHNN and CDR2 SYGVQD (reference sequence). The CDR3 consists of 13 residues. DNA of the CDR3: TGCGCCAGCAGTCGGGTCTTCACAGATACGCAGTATTTT. It specifies CASSRVFTDTQYF.

The gene calls are TRBV6-1 and TRBJ1-4; D remains ambiguous. CDR3 length: 14 residues. Germline V gives CDR1 MNHNS, CDR2 SASEGT. V gave up 3 bases and J gave up 4 bases, with 9 bases separating them. CDR3 amino acids: CASSDSHHNEKLFF. The CDR3 nucleotides are TGTGCCAGCAGTGATAGTCACCATAATGAAAAACTGTTTTTT.

The rearrangement links TRBV28 to TRBJ2-7; 11 positions match TRBD1. With 5 bases clipped from V and 2 bases from J, the junction kept 5 bases outside the gene matches. CDR1 and CDR2 (germline): MDHEN, SYDVKM. The CDR3 is 15 amino acids. The CDR3 sequence: CASSPGDRGTYEQYF. In nucleotides, the CDR3 is TGTGCCAGCAGTCCTGGGGACAGGGGGACCTACGAGCAGTACTTC.

This chain joins TRBV6-5 and TRBJ1-2; D remains ambiguous. The CDR3 consists of 13 residues. Looked up from germline, CDR1 is MNHEY and CDR2 is SVGAGI. V shed 0 bases and J shed 11 bases, with 13 bases lying between them. CDR3 coding DNA: TGTGCCAGCAGTTACTCGAGAATGGAGCCTTACACCTTC. This translates into CASSYSRMEPYTF.

This clone was picked up one time. The J gene is TRBJ2-7, the V gene TRBV7-2, with TRBD1 matching 9 bases. In germline, CDR1 is SGHTA, CDR2 FQGNSA. The trim removed 4 bases at V and 1 base at J, leaving 5 bases unmatched. The length of the CDR3 is 15 residues. The CDR3 bases are TGTGCCAGCAGCTCAGGACAGGGGCCTTCCTACGAGCAGTACTTC. Translating it yields CASSSGQGPSYEQYF.

V and J are TRBV6-5 and TRBJ1-4; 7 bases align to TRBD1. Germline CDR1 reads MNHEY; CDR2 reads SVGAGI. Trimming cost V 2 bases and J 3 bases; bases outside gene matches: 6. This CDR3 spans 16 amino acids. The chain's CDR3 is CASSYRPQGANEKLFF. CDR3 sequence (DNA): TGTGCCAGCAGTTACCGTCCCCAGGGGGCTAATGAAAAACTGTTTTTT.